The 11 T cell receptor beta chains in this list originate from one sample, sequenced in a study of blood T cell repertoires in COVID-19. The repertoire was sequenced with immunoSEQ multiplex PCR; TCRdb's copy has only in-frame clones and lacks some. Of 150,000 to 180,000 clones detected, around 84% appear once; the ten largest clones hold around 1.7%. Source material: peripheral blood. The receptors derive from a man older than 75 with acute or convalescent COVID-19.

This clone turned up a few times. The chain recombines TRBV19 with TRBJ1-5, with 8 bases that match TRBD1. J lost 1 base, V lost 10 bases, and 9 bases had no gene match. In germline, CDR1 is LNHDA, CDR2 SQIVND (reference sequence). CDR3 size: 15 residues. CDR3 region: CATQKDRGSNQPQHF. Written as DNA, the CDR3 is TGTGCCACACAAAAAGACAGGGGAAGCAATCAGCCCCAGCATTTT.

This clone was observed a handful of times. The chain joins TRBV10-3 to TRBJ2-2; D is unclear. Trimming took off 0 bases at V and 6 bases at J, with 11 bases between the two ends. The CDR3 runs 15 residues. CDR1 and CDR2 (germline): ENHRY, SYGVKD. As DNA, the CDR3 is TGTGCCATCAGTGAGTCGACGACAATCTCCGGGGAGCTGTTTTTT. It translates to CAISESTTISGELFF.

The V and J genes are TRBV10-3 and TRBJ2-3, with TRBD2 identical over 9 bases. From germline, CDR1 is ENHRY and CDR2 SYGVKD. The V and J ends lost 0 bases and 0 bases, in that order; junction bases with no gene match: 1. This CDR3 is 16 amino acids long. CDR3 loop: CAISESAGGSTDTQYF. The CDR3 DNA reads as TGTGCCATCAGTGAGTCTGCGGGGGGGAGCACAGATACGCAGTATTTT.

The rearrangement links TRBV5-1 to TRBJ1-4; 8 nucleotides align to TRBD1. Germline V lookup: CDR1 SGHRS, CDR2 YFSETQ. The trim removed 4 bases at V and 10 bases at J, leaving 12 bases unmatched. The CDR3 is 15 residues long. CDR3 nucleotide sequence: TGCGCCAGCAGCCCCTCTGGGACAGGCCAGGGAAAACTGTTTTTT. Residues: CASSPSGTGQGKLFF.

This clone has only one observation. The chain is built from TRBV5-6 and TRBJ2-1, with a tentative D call TRBD1 (5 bases). The CDR3 covers 15 residues. V lost 1 base to trimming and J lost 0 bases, with 8 bases between them. From germline, CDR1 is SGHDT and CDR2 YYEEEE. CDR3 residues: CASSLMGLSYNEQFF. The CDR3 nucleotides read TGTGCCAGCAGCTTGATGGGGCTCTCCTACAATGAGCAGTTCTTC.

The J gene is TRBJ2-1, the V gene TRBV4-2; 11 bases are shared with TRBD2. Germline V gene sequence: CDR1 LGHNA, CDR2 YNFKEQ. After removal of 0 bases from V and 7 bases from J, the junction contained 17 bases not matched to a gene. The CDR3 extends over 20 amino acids. CDR3 coding DNA: TGTGCCAGCAGCCAAGAGGGGTCCTTAGCGGGGGGGCCGTTTCGTAATGAGCAGTTCTTC. This translates into CASSQEGSLAGGPFRNEQFF.

The chain joins TRBV11-3 to TRBJ2-5; possible D gene TRBD2, 6 bases. Per the germline V gene, CDR1 is SGHNT and CDR2 is YENEEA. CDR3 length: 14 amino acids. Trimming stripped 3 bases from V and 3 bases from J, with 11 bases between. CDR3 in DNA: TGTGCCAGCAGCTTTCGAGGAGGGGAAGAGACCCAGTACTTC. It yields the protein CASSFRGGEETQYF.

The chain combines TRBV29-1 with TRBJ1-1, with D hard to call. The length of the CDR3 is 13 residues. Trimming removed 6 bases from V and 5 bases from J, with 16 bases in between. Per the germline V gene, CDR1 is SQVTM and CDR2 is ANQGSEA. The CDR3 DNA reads TGCAGCGTGTCCGGGAACCTCCTTACTGAAGCTTTCTTT. Its translation is CSVSGNLLTEAFF.

This chain connects TRBV12-3 or TRBV12-4 to TRBJ1-6; 8 bases fit TRBD1. The CDR3 loop spans 13 amino acids. V was clipped by 1 base and J by 18 bases; unmatched bases: 8. The CDR3 loop reads CASSLGGQVFPHF. The CDR3 DNA reads as TGTGCCAGCAGTTTAGGGGGACAGGTTTTCCCCCACTTT.

The V call is TRBV6-5, the J call TRBJ2-7; 7 positions agree with TRBD2. V lost 6 bases, J lost 2 bases, and 10 bases stayed unmatched. This CDR3 is 15 amino acids long. Germline V lookup: CDR1 MNHEY, CDR2 SVGAGI. Here the CDR3 reads CASSPYASGTYEQYV. In DNA, the CDR3 is TGTGCCAGCAGCCCGTACGCTAGCGGCACCTACGAGCAGTACGTC.

V and J are TRBV5-8 and TRBJ2-2, with 10 bases matching TRBD1. This CDR3 is 17 amino acids long. CDR1 and CDR2 from the germline V gene are SGHTS and YDEGEE. V trimming: 2 bases; J trimming: 5 bases; junction bases outside the gene matches: 9. The CDR3 here is CASSFGQGVKVTGELFF. In DNA, the CDR3 is TGTGCCAGCAGCTTCGGACAGGGGGTTAAGGTGACCGGGGAGCTGTTTTTT.